In its sample, the clone carrying this T cell receptor (beta chain) was seen a few times. CDR1 is MNHEY, CDR2 SVGAGI, per germline. This CDR3 has 15 residues. Trimming cost V 0 bases and J 8 bases, with 15 bases left between them. Single TCR cDNA molecules each had their own unique molecular identifier. TCRdb reanalysed the 5' RACE reads using MiXCR and keeps one entry per CDR3 protein. The table includes under 50,000 distinct CDR3 sequences, 5% to 6.5% detected once. This sample was taken from a study of spatial heterogeneity in lung cancer. The time point here: sample taken at primary tumor resection. Whole RNA came from tumor, nontumor lung or frozen PBMC and was sequenced without being sorted.

This sequence joins TRBV6-5 and TRBJ2-3; either TRBD1 or TRBD2 may fit D (5 bases each). The sequenced sample was PBMCs, obtained at surgery. The source is a female donor with early-stage non-small cell lung cancer. The CDR3 DNA reads TGTGCCAGCAGTTACTCGCTCCTTTCTGGGGGTACGCAGTATTTT. It encodes CASSYSLLSGGTQYF.